The 5 T cell receptor beta chains below all came from one sample that was sequenced in a study of T cell responses to AZD1222 COVID-19 vaccine. Sequenced by immunoSEQ multiplex PCR; TCRdb stores in-frame clones only, minus some. The sample yields approximately 130,000 clones, roughly nine tenths seen once. The sample was peripheral blood, taken on day 0 of AZD1222 vaccination. The receptor set was obtained from an adult in good health.

CDR3 sequence (DNA): TGTGCCAGCAGCTCGACTAGCGGGAGCTCGAATGAGCAGTTCTTC. Translation gives CASSSTSGSSNEQFF. The chain joins TRBV7-9 to TRBJ2-1; TRBD2 aligns across 12 bases. CDR3 length equals 15 residues. The V gene end was trimmed by 4 bases and the J gene end by 7 bases; junction bases not matched to a gene: 5. Germline V gene data show CDR1 as SEHNR and CDR2 as FQNEAQ (reference sequence).

The chain employs TRBV11-2 and TRBJ2-3; D is unclear. Germline CDR1 reads SGHAT; CDR2 reads FQNNGV. The V end lost 5 bases, the J end lost 6 bases, and 12 bases lay between the germline ends. The CDR3 loop spans 13 amino acids. The CDR3 nucleotides read TGTGCCAGCAGCCGAGATCAAGGGGATACGCAGTATTTT. This translates into CASSRDQGDTQYF. The variable domain in full, with the rest retrieved from reference TRBV11-2 and TRBJ2-3, is EAGVAQSPRYKIIEKRQSVAFWCNPISGHATLYWYQQILGQGPKLLIQFQNNGVVDDSQLPKDRFSAERLKGVDSTLKIQPAKLEDSAVYLCASSRDQGDTQYFGPGTRLTVL.

The count of this clone is one. This sequence joins TRBV9 and TRBJ2-7; 9 bases are a match to TRBD2. Germline V gene sequence: CDR1 SGDLS, CDR2 YYNGEE. V trimming: 0 bases; J trimming: 6 bases; junction bases outside the gene matches: 7. The CDR3 contains 15 residues. The CDR3 spells CASSVGVAGVGEQYF. The CDR3 coding sequence is TGTGCCAGCAGCGTAGGGGTAGCGGGAGTGGGCGAGCAGTACTTC.

The chain recombines TRBV28 with TRBJ1-5; D uncertain. This CDR3 has 14 residues. Trimming removed 5 bases at V and 1 base at J, with 9 bases between. CDR1 and CDR2 (germline): MDHEN, SYDVKM. In DNA form, the CDR3 reads TGTGCCAGCAGTGTGGGGTCGAGCAATCAGCCCCAGCATTTT. It translates to CASSVGSSNQPQHF.

The J gene is TRBJ2-7, the V gene TRBV2, with D unclear. The CDR3 consists of 13 residues. Between the trimmed V and J ends, which lost 8 bases and 3 bases, there was a span of 14 bases. CDR1 SNHLY and CDR2 FYNNEI come from the germline V gene. The CDR3 region is CASAQQPNYEQYF. DNA for the CDR3: TGTGCCAGCGCCCAGCAACCTAACTACGAGCAGTACTTC.